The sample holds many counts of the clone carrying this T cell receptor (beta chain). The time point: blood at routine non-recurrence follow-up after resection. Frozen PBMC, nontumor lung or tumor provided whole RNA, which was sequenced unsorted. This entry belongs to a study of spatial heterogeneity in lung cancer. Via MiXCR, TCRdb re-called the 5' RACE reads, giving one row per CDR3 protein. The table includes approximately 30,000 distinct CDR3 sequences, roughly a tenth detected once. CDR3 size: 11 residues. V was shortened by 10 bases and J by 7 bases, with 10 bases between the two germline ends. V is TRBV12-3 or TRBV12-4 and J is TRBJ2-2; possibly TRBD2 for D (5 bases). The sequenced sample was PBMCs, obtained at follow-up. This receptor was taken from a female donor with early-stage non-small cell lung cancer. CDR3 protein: CATEGGGELFF. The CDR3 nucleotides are TGTGCCACCGAAGGAGGCGGGGAGCTGTTTTTT.